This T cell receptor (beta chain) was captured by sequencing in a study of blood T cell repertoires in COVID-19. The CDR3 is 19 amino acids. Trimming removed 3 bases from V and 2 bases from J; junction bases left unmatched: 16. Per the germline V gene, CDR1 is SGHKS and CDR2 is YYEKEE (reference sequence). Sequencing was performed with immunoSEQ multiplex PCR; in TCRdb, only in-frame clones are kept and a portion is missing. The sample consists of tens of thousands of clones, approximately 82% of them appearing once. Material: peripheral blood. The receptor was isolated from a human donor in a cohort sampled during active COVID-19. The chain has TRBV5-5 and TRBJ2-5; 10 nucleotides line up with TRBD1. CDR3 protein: CASSSRDRGSRLSQETQYF. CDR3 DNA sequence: TGTGCCAGCAGCTCCCGGGACAGGGGCTCCCGGCTTTCACAAGAGACCCAGTACTTC.